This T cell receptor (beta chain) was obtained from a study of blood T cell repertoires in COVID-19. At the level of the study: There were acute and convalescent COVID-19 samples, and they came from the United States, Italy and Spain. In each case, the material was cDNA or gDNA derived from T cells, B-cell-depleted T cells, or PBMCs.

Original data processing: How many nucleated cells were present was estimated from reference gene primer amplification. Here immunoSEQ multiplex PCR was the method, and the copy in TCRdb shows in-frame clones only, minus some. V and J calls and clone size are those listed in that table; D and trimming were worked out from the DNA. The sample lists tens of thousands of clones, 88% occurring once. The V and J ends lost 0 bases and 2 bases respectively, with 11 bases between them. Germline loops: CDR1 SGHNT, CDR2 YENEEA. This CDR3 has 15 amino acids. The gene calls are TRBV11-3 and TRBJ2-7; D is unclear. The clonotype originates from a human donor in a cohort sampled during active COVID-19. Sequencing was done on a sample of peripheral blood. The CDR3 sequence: CASSLEGAAPYEQYF. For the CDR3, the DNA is TGTGCCAGCAGCTTAGAAGGCGCGGCCCCCTACGAGCAGTACTTC. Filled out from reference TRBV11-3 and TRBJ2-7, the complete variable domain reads EAGVVQSPRYKIIEKKQPVAFWCNPISGHNTLYWYLQNLGQGPELLIRYENEEAVDDSQLPKDRFSAERLKGVDSTLKIQPAELGDSAVYLCASSLEGAAPYEQYFGPGTRLTVT.